This is a list of T cell receptor beta chains from one sample in a study of blood T cell repertoires in COVID-19. Produced via immunoSEQ multiplex PCR; TCRdb's table is partial and in-frame only. The table includes some 250,000 clones, more than 85% detected once. Sequences were obtained from peripheral blood. The receptors derive from a woman aged 55-75 years with COVID-19, enrolled during active disease. Each CDR3 is given with its conserved first and last residue. Each record gives: J gene, V gene, D gene, clone size, CDR3 protein, CDR3 DNA. A D gene is named only where the DNA matches it firmly. Clone size is not always given. Where it is, it says once, few, many or a class for expanded clones.

>TRBJ2-7|TRBV5-5|TRBD1|few
CASSLADREFYEQYF
TGTGCCAGCAGCCTTGCCGACAGGGAGTTCTACGAGCAGTACTTC
>TRBJ2-5|TRBV5-5|TRBD1|NA
CASSSGTGIETQYF
TGTGCCAGCAGCTCCGGGACAGGGATCGAGACCCAGTACTTC
>TRBJ1-4|TRBV7-3|NA|NA
CASSPEGGTNEKLFF
TGTGCCAGCAGCCCTGAGGGTGGTACTAATGAAAAACTGTTTTTT
>TRBJ2-7|TRBV30|TRBD2|NA
CAWSPRGREAPSF
TGTGCCTGGAGTCCTCGGGGCCGGGAGGCCCCCAGCTTC
>TRBJ1-2|TRBV5-1|NA|NA
CASSLDTGSYGYTF
TGCGCCAGCAGCTTGGACACAGGGAGCTATGGCTACACCTTC
>TRBJ2-3|TRBV27|TRBD1|NA
CASSTRGRADTQYF
TGTGCCAGCAGTACCAGGGGGCGCGCAGATACGCAGTATTTT
>TRBJ1-5|TRBV25-1|NA|NA
CASSQGHQPQHF
TGTGCCAGCTCACAGGGTCACCAGCCCCAGCATTTT
>TRBJ2-2|TRBV5-5|NA|NA
CASSSGWGGVGTGELFF
TGTGCCAGCAGCTCAGGTTGGGGGGGCGTCGGCACCGGGGAGCTGTTTTTT
>TRBJ2-1|TRBV7-3|NA|NA
CASSFSRGARNEQFF
TGTGCCAGCAGCTTTTCTCGCGGGGCAAGGAATGAGCAGTTCTTC
>TRBJ2-1|TRBV27|TRBD2|NA
CASSLAGGYFNDEQFF
TGTGCCAGCAGTTTAGCGGGAGGGTACTTCAACGATGAGCAGTTCTTC
>TRBJ2-1|TRBV24-1|NA|once
CATSEGQSKNEQFF
TGTGCCACCAGTGAAGGACAGAGTAAAAATGAGCAGTTCTTC
>TRBJ2-5|TRBV29-1|TRBD2|NA
CSVGGYQETQYF
TGCAGCGTCGGGGGGTACCAAGAGACCCAGTACTTC
>TRBJ1-5|TRBV5-1|NA|NA
CASSPQGRGQPQHF
TGCGCCAGCAGCCCCCAGGGGAGGGGTCAGCCCCAGCATTTT
>TRBJ1-6|TRBV30|NA|NA
CAWNELHSSSPLHF
TGTGCCTGGAATGAGTTGCATTCAAGTTCACCCCTCCACTTT
>TRBJ2-1|TRBV7-2|TRBD2|NA
CASSSTLAANEQFF
TGTGCCAGCAGCTCCACGCTAGCGGCCAATGAGCAGTTCTTC
>TRBJ2-1|TRBV11-3|NA|NA
CASSFRTNSYNEQFF
TGTGCCAGCAGCTTCCGGACTAATTCCTACAATGAGCAGTTCTTC
>TRBJ2-1|TRBV9|NA|NA
CASSLTGTSYNEQFF
TGTGCCAGCAGCCTTACCGGGACTTCCTACAATGAGCAGTTCTTC
>TRBJ2-7|TRBV6-6|NA|NA
CASSGTLSYEQYF
TGTGCCAGCAGTGGGACTTTATCCTACGAGCAGTACTTC
>TRBJ1-5|TRBV21-1|NA|NA
CASSKSGGRRPQHF
TGTGCCAGCAGCAAATCGGGGGGGCGCAGGCCCCAGCATTTT
>TRBJ1-6|TRBV2|NA|once
CASSGTQNSPLHF
TGTGCCAGCTCGGGGACACAGAATTCACCCCTCCACTTT
>TRBJ1-1|TRBV19|NA|once
CASSLGRGNTEAFF
TGTGCCAGTAGCCTGGGGCGCGGGAACACTGAAGCTTTCTTT
>TRBJ1-5|TRBV30|NA|NA
CAWSGIGFQPQHF
TGTGCCTGGTCAGGGATTGGGTTTCAGCCCCAGCATTTT
>TRBJ1-2|TRBV5-4|NA|NA
CASSLRGVVAGYTF
TGTGCCAGCAGCTTGCGGGGGGTTGTGGCTGGCTACACCTTC
>TRBJ1-1|TRBV5-1|NA|NA
CASSFTQGYTEAFF
TGCGCCAGCAGCTTCACACAGGGCTACACTGAAGCTTTCTTT
>TRBJ2-5|TRBV30|TRBD2|NA
CAWSGRAGETQYF
TGTGCCTGGAGCGGGAGGGCCGGAGAGACCCAGTACTTC
>TRBJ1-2|TRBV28|NA|NA
CASSLSPGDGYTF
TGTGCCAGCAGTTTAAGCCCCGGGGATGGCTACACCTTC